This TCR beta chain is drawn from a study of cytomegalovirus exposure and HLA in healthy donors. Germline V gene lookup returns CDR1 SGHRS and CDR2 YFSETQ. With 0 bases clipped from V and 4 bases from J, the junction kept 9 bases outside the gene matches. The CDR3 is 16 residues long. The PCR had 60 Vbeta and 13 Jbeta primers. The protocol was immunoSEQ multiplex PCR, while the TCRdb copy is restricted to in-frame clones and leaves out a portion. Of approximately 150,000 clones listed, 68% are singletons. This sequence joins TRBV5-1 and TRBJ2-5, with TRBD2 matching 7 bases. Material for sequencing was PBMCs. This TCR came from a man aged 25-45 years in good health and CMV-seropositive. The CDR3: CASSLAGGSRIETQYF. As DNA, the CDR3 is TGCGCCAGCAGCTTGGCCGGGGGGAGTAGGATAGAGACCCAGTACTTC.